The rows below give T cell receptor beta chains drawn from one sample of a study of blood T cell repertoires in COVID-19. Profiling relied on immunoSEQ multiplex PCR, and the TCRdb table lists in-frame clones only, not all of them. The table includes tens of thousands of clones, around four fifths detected once. Sample: peripheral blood. These receptors were collected from a human donor with acute or convalescent COVID-19. The donor label of this sample is uncertain. CDR3s include the opening cysteine and the closing phenylalanine or tryptophan. A D gene is named only where the DNA matches it firmly.

j_call d_call v_call cdr3_aa
TRBJ2-3 . TRBV15 CATSRDLASGPDTQYF
TRBJ2-1 TRBD2 TRBV7-2 CASSFGGGAPGEQFF
TRBJ2-3 TRBD1 TRBV13 CASSDGTGALSTDTQYF
TRBJ1-1 . TRBV7-2 CASSFKGGPSGQAFF
TRBJ1-1 TRBD1 TRBV5-1 CASSLVGGGTEAFF
TRBJ1-1 TRBD1 TRBV9 CASSVSYRGSTEAFF
TRBJ2-3 . TRBV29-1 CSGRRGGRTDTQYF
TRBJ2-5 TRBD2 TRBV9 CASSVSSGGETQYF
TRBJ2-5 TRBD1 TRBV19 CASSIDGQGVQETQYF
TRBJ2-1 . TRBV14 CASSRLEKYNEQFF
TRBJ2-7 TRBD2 TRBV5-1 CASRISGGNEQYF
TRBJ2-1 . TRBV4-2 CASSQEGGSVNNEQFF
TRBJ1-2 TRBD1 TRBV4-1 CASSQDLWAGGGDGYTF